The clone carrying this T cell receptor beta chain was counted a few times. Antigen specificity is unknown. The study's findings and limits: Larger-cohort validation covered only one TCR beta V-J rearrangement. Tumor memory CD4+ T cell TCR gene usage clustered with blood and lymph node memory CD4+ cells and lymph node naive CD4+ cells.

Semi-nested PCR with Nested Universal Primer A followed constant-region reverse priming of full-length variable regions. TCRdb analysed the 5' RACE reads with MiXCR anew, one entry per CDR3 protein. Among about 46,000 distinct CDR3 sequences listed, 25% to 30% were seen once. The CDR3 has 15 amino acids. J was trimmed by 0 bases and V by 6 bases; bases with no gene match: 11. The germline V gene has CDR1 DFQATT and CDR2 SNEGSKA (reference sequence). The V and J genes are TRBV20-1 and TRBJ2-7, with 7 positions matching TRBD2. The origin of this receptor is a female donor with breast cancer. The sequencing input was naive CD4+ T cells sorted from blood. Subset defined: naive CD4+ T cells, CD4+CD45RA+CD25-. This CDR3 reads CSAGLSGPNSYEQYF. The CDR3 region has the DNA TGCAGTGCGGGACTAAGCGGGCCCAACTCCTACGAGCAGTACTTC.